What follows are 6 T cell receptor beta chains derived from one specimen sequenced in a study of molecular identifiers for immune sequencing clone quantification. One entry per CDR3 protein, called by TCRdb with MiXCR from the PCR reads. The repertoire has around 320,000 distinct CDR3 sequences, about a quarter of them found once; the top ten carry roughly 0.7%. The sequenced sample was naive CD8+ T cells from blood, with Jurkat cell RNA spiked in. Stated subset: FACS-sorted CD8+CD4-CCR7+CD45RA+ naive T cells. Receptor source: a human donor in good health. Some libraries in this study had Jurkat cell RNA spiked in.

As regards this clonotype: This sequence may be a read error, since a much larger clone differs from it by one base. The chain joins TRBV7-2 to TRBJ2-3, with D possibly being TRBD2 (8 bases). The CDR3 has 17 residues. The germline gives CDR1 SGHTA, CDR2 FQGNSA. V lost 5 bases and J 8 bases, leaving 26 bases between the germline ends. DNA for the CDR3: TGTGCCAGCAGCCCATGGAGGGGGCTGCGGGAGGAAGGTACGCAGTATTTT. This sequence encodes CASSPWRGLREEGTQYF.

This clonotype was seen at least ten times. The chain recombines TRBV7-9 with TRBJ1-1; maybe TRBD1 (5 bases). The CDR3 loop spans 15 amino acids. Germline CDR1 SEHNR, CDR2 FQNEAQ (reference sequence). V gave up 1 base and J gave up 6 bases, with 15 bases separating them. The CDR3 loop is CASSLVYSRGAEAFF. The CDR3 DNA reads TGTGCCAGCAGCTTAGTCTATAGTAGAGGGGCTGAAGCTTTCTTT.

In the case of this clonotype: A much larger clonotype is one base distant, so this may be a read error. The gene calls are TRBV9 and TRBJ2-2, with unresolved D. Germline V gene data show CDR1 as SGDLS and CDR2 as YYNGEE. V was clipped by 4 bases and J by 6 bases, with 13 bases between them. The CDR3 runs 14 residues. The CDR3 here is CASSPVPPAGELFF. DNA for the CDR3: TGTGCCAGCAGCCCCGTCCCCCCGGCCGGGGAGCTGTTTTTT.

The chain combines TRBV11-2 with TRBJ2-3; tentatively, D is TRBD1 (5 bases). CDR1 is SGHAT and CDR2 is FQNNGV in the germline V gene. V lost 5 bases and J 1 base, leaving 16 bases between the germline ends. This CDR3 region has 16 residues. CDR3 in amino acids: CASSPLDTLGTDTQYF. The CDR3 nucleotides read TGTGCCAGCAGCCCCCTGGACACTTTGGGCACAGATACGCAGTATTTT.

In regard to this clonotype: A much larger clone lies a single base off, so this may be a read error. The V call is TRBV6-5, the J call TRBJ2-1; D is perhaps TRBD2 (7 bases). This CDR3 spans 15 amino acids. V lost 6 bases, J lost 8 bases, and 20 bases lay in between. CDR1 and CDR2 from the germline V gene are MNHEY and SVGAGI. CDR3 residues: CASSPTGGGLHEQFF. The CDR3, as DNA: TGTGCCAGCAGCCCTACCGGCGGGGGCCTCCATGAGCAGTTCTTC.

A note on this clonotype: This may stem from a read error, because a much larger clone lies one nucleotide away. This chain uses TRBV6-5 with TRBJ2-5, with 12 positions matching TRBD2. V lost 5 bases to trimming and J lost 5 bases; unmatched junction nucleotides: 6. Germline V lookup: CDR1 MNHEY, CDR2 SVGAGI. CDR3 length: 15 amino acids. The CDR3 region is CASSLTSGSGETQYF. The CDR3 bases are TGTGCCAGCAGTCTGACTAGCGGGAGCGGCGAGACCCAGTACTTC.